The 29 T cell receptor beta chains listed next were all sequenced from one sample in a study of T cells after yellow fever vaccination. TCRdb re-derived calls from the 5' RACE reads in MiXCR, one entry per CDR3 protein. The table includes around 550,000 distinct CDR3 sequences, about a fifth detected once. Sequencing used PBMCs, obtained 15 days after the yellow fever booster vaccination. The receptors originated from a man aged 30 to 45 who received the YFV17D yellow fever vaccine.

This clonotype has only a few counts. V and J are TRBV10-3 and TRBJ2-1; 11 positions match TRBD2. CDR1 ENHRY and CDR2 SYGVKD come from the germline V gene. The CDR3 consists of 15 residues. With V trimmed by 5 bases and J by 7 bases, 7 bases remained unmatched. The DNA of the CDR3 is TGTGCCATCAGTCAGGGACTAGCGGACCGAAATGAGCAGTTCTTC. Amino acid sequence: CAISQGLADRNEQFF.

The J gene is TRBJ2-1, the V gene TRBV27, with TRBD2 identical over 11 bases. Germline assignment: CDR1 MNHEY and CDR2 SMNVEV (reference sequence). This CDR3 has 17 residues. With 1 base clipped from V and 9 bases from J, the junction kept 11 bases outside the gene matches. The CDR3 loop reads CASSLWSSGRGNGEQFF. DNA of the CDR3: TGTGCCAGCAGTTTATGGAGTAGCGGGAGGGGTAATGGTGAGCAGTTCTTC.

CDR3 region: CASSPKIKDRQETQYF. The CDR3 DNA reads as TGCGCCAGCAGTCCGAAGATTAAGGACAGGCAAGAGACCCAGTACTTC. The V and J genes are TRBV23-1 and TRBJ2-5; the match to TRBD1 covers 7 bases. TRBV23-1 is an ORF, and what it does is uncertain. This CDR3 has 16 amino acids. The J segment lost 2 bases and the V segment lost 4 bases, leaving 10 bases of the junction unmatched.

In its sample, this clonotype was seen once. The gene calls are TRBV5-4 and TRBJ1-1; 7 bases agree with TRBD1. CDR3 length equals 15 residues. V dropped 2 bases and J dropped 1; count of bases not matched to a gene: 5. From germline, CDR1 is SGHNT and CDR2 YYREEE (reference sequence). CDR3 sequence: CASSFTGEWNTEAFF. The CDR3 DNA reads TGTGCCAGCAGCTTTACAGGGGAGTGGAACACTGAAGCTTTCTTT.

The chain employs TRBV5-5 and TRBJ2-1; the match to TRBD1 covers 9 bases. There are 14 residues in the CDR3. Germline V CDR1 and CDR2: SGHKS, YYEKEE (reference sequence). V lost 2 bases and J lost 8; bases outside the gene matches: 5. The CDR3 DNA reads as TGTGCCAGCAGCTTTTGGGACAGGGACCATGAGCAGTTCTTC. This codes for CASSFWDRDHEQFF.

This clonotype was observed a handful of times. This chain links TRBV4-3 with TRBJ2-1; TRBD2 matches at 8 bases. CDR3 length: 15 residues. Germline values: CDR1 LGHNA, CDR2 YSLEER. V dropped 0 bases and J dropped 4; count of bases not matched to a gene: 2. CDR3 DNA: TGCGCCAGCAGCCAAGAGACTAGCGTTTACAATGAGCAGTTCTTC. As protein: CASSQETSVYNEQFF.

This CDR3 reads CASSLRGLAGQETQYF. The DNA for the CDR3 is TGTGCCAGCAGCCTACGGGGACTAGCGGGACAAGAGACCCAGTACTTC. The chain joins TRBV9 to TRBJ2-5, with 13 bases aligning to TRBD2. Germline values: CDR1 SGDLS, CDR2 YYNGEE. J gave up 2 bases and V 4 bases, and 5 bases lay outside the gene matches. The CDR3 extends over 16 amino acids.

This clonotype appeared a few times. This chain links TRBV5-1 with TRBJ2-2, with D perhaps matching TRBD1 or TRBD2 (5 bases each). The CDR3 is 15 amino acids. CDR1 is SGHRS and CDR2 is YFSETQ in the germline V gene. Between the trimmed V and J ends, which lost 0 bases and 3 bases, there was a span of 9 bases. The CDR3 sequence: CASSLGGTYTGELFF. The CDR3 DNA is TGCGCCAGCAGCTTGGGGGGGACCTACACCGGGGAGCTGTTTTTT.

This chain uses TRBV20-1 with TRBJ2-2; D is unresolved. Trimming cost V 6 bases and J 2 bases, with 13 bases left between them. CDR3 size: 14 residues. CDR1 is DFQATT, CDR2 SNEGSKA, per germline (reference sequence). The CDR3 spells CSAAPASNTGELFF. The CDR3 coding sequence is TGCAGTGCCGCCCCAGCTTCAAACACCGGGGAGCTGTTTTTT.

The chain employs TRBV29-1 and TRBJ1-1, with D tentatively TRBD1 (5 bases). Trimming stripped 4 bases from V and 7 bases from J, with 16 bases between. Looked up from germline, CDR1 is SQVTM and CDR2 is ANQGSEA. The CDR3 runs 13 residues. The CDR3 region is CSVGGADRIEAFF. CDR3 nucleotide sequence: TGCAGCGTTGGTGGGGCGGACCGCATTGAAGCTTTCTTT.

The chain recombines TRBV5-1 with TRBJ1-2, with 8 bases aligning to TRBD1. This CDR3 contains 15 residues. V lost 4 bases and J lost 4; bases outside the gene matches: 9. CDR1 and CDR2 (germline): SGHRS, YFSETQ. CDR3 DNA sequence: TGCGCCAGCAGCACAGGACAGGGAGAGGTCTATGGCTACACCTTC. Translation: CASSTGQGEVYGYTF.

The chain recombines TRBV20-1 with TRBJ2-3; no definite D call. CDR1 and CDR2 from the germline V gene are DFQATT and SNEGSKA (reference sequence). CDR3 length equals 14 residues. V was trimmed by 5 bases and J by 5 bases, leaving 17 bases between them. The CDR3: CSALKVVDRDTQYF. CDR3 bases: TGCAGTGCTCTTAAGGTAGTCGATAGAGATACGCAGTATTTT.

This clonotype was seen more than once but under ten times. The rearrangement joins TRBV6-1 to TRBJ2-4, with 8 positions matching TRBD1. The CDR3 has 13 residues. V lost 5 bases and J lost 6; bases outside the gene matches: 3. Per germline, CDR1 MNHNS and CDR2 SASEGT. The CDR3 DNA follows: TGTGCCAGCAGTAGCGACAGGGGAAACATTCAGTACTTC. Its protein is CASSSDRGNIQYF.

The chain links TRBV6-1 to TRBJ2-3; 14 bases align to TRBD2. The germline V gene has CDR1 MNHNS and CDR2 SASEGT. The V and J ends lost 8 bases and 2 bases, in that order; junction bases with no gene match: 6. The CDR3 length is 16 residues. The CDR3 region has the DNA TGTGCCAGCGGAGGGACTAGCGGGAGACCCACAGATACGCAGTATTTT. As protein: CASGGTSGRPTDTQYF.

This clonotype has more than one count but fewer than ten. The chain joins TRBV7-2 to TRBJ2-3; D tentatively fits TRBD1 or TRBD2 (6 bases each). The CDR3 spans 15 residues. Germline V gene sequence: CDR1 SGHTA, CDR2 FQGNSA. Trimming removed 2 bases from V and 4 bases from J, with 13 bases in between. The CDR3 nucleotides read TGTGCCAGCAGCTTACGGGGGCGCCAGGCAGATACGCAGTATTTT. Translation gives CASSLRGRQADTQYF.

The V call is TRBV11-2, the J call TRBJ2-7, with TRBD2 identical over 14 bases. The CDR3 loop spans 19 amino acids. V gave up 1 base and J gave up 1 base; unmatched junction bases: 9. CDR1 and CDR2 from the germline V gene are SGHAT and FQNNGV. This chain's CDR3 is CASSLVHSGLAGDSYEQYF. The CDR3 nucleotides are TGTGCCAGCAGCTTAGTTCATTCGGGACTAGCGGGAGATTCCTACGAGCAGTACTTC.

This clonotype has just a few counts. This sequence joins TRBV7-9 and TRBJ2-1, with D unclear. The ends were cut back, 5 bases at V and 7 bases at J, with 6 bases in the middle. Germline CDR1 reads SEHNR; CDR2 reads FQNEAQ (reference sequence). This CDR3 region has 11 residues. CDR3 bases: TGTGCCAGCAGCGTCCTGAATGAGCAGTTCTTC. Translation: CASSVLNEQFF. The whole variable domain, remainder taken from reference TRBV7-9 and TRBJ2-1, is DTGVSQNPRHKITKRGQNVTFRCDPISEHNRLYWYRQTLGQGPEFLTYFQNEAQLEKSRLLSDRFSAERPKGSFSTLEIQRTEQGDSAMYLCASSVLNEQFFGPGTRLTVL.

This clonotype appeared a few times. The gene calls are TRBV7-6 and TRBJ2-2; D possibly corresponds to TRBD1 (6 bases). The CDR3 loop spans 14 amino acids. Germline V lookup: CDR1 SGHVS, CDR2 FNYEAQ. Trimming shortened V by 5 bases and J by 5 bases, and 12 bases separated the two germline ends. The CDR3 is CASSPRQVTGELFF. The CDR3 nucleotides read TGTGCCAGCAGCCCCAGACAGGTGACCGGGGAGCTGTTTTTT.

The J gene is TRBJ2-3, the V gene TRBV20-1, with TRBD2 identical over 12 bases. This CDR3 has 15 amino acids. Germline CDR1 is DFQATT and CDR2 is SNEGSKA (reference sequence). V was clipped by 5 bases and J by 5 bases; unmatched bases: 8. The CDR3 region has the DNA TGCAGTGCTGGTCGACTAGCGGGAGTGTTAGATACGCAGTATTTT. As protein: CSAGRLAGVLDTQYF.

The rearrangement uses TRBV19 and TRBJ1-2; a weak D match, TRBD1 (5 bases). The germline V gene has CDR1 LNHDA and CDR2 SQIVND (reference sequence). The CDR3 has 14 residues. V lost 1 base, J lost 4 bases, and 10 bases lay in between. The CDR3 nucleotides are TGTGCCAGTAGTATAGGGAGAGACAGCTATGGCTACACCTTC. This gives the protein CASSIGRDSYGYTF.

This chain uses TRBV29-1 with TRBJ2-7; D is unresolved. Germline-derived CDR1 and CDR2 are SQVTM and ANQGSEA. Between the trimmed V and J ends, which lost 5 bases and 3 bases, there was a span of 11 bases. The CDR3 totals 12 residues. This CDR3 reads CSVRYLHYEQYF. The CDR3 coding sequence is TGCAGCGTTAGGTACTTGCACTACGAGCAGTACTTC.

V usage is TRBV6-2 or TRBV6-3 and J usage is TRBJ2-1, with 12 bases aligning to TRBD2. The ends lost 6 bases at V and 7 bases at J; junction bases unmatched: 7. Germline assignment: CDR1 MNHEY and CDR2 SVGEGT. CDR3 size: 15 residues. CDR3 DNA: TGTGCCAGCAGAAACGGACTAGCGGGGTATAATGAGCAGTTCTTC. The encoded protein is CASRNGLAGYNEQFF.

This clonotype was counted a few times. The rearrangement joins TRBV5-1 to TRBJ2-7; D gene unclear. The CDR3 is 16 amino acids. V dropped 3 bases and J dropped 0 bases, with 16 bases sitting between them. The germline gives CDR1 SGHRS, CDR2 YFSETQ. Here the CDR3 reads CASSSTYGTLSYEQYF. The CDR3 nucleotides read TGCGCCAGCAGCTCGACTTACGGCACCCTCTCCTACGAGCAGTACTTC.

The rearrangement joins TRBV30 to TRBJ1-4; D gene unclear. Trimming took 2 bases from V and 6 from J, leaving 13 bases between them. Germline CDR1 reads GTSNPN; CDR2 reads SVGIG (reference sequence). The CDR3 loop spans 14 amino acids. This CDR3 reads CAWSIAYVDEKLFF. CDR3 DNA: TGTGCCTGGAGTATCGCGTATGTTGATGAAAAACTGTTTTTT.

This clonotype came up a few times. The CDR3 sequence: CASSFSDRSTYEQYF. In DNA form, the CDR3 reads TGTGCCAGCAGTTTCTCGGACAGGTCCACCTACGAGCAGTACTTC. The V gene is TRBV12-3 or TRBV12-4, the J gene TRBJ2-7; 7 bases are shared with TRBD1. The CDR3 is 15 residues long. V shed 3 bases, J shed 2 bases, and the junction held 7 bases outside the gene matches.

A few counts support this clonotype. V gene TRBV4-3 combines with J gene TRBJ2-2; 9 bases match TRBD1. The germline V gene encodes CDR1 LGHNA and CDR2 YSLEER. Trimming cost V 4 bases and J 4 bases; bases outside gene matches: 4. This CDR3 is 15 amino acids long. The CDR3 is CASSRRTGVTGELFF. The CDR3 DNA sequence: TGCGCCAGCAGCCGCCGGACAGGGGTCACCGGGGAGCTGTTTTTT.

This clonotype was seen a few times. The rearrangement uses TRBV13 and TRBJ2-7; 12 nucleotides agree with TRBD2. V shed 5 bases, J shed 4 bases, and the junction held 9 bases outside the gene matches. CDR1 is PRHDT and CDR2 is FYEKMQ in the germline V gene (reference sequence). The CDR3 has 16 residues. The CDR3, as DNA: TGTGCCAGCAGCCCCTTTGTAACTAGCGGGAGGTACGAGCAGTACTTC. Amino acids: CASSPFVTSGRYEQYF. Drawing the rest from reference TRBV13 and TRBJ2-7, the complete variable domain is AAGVIQSPRHLIKEKRETATLKCYPIPRHDTVYWYQQGPGQDPQFLISFYEKMQSDKGSIPDRFSAQQFSDYHSELNMSSLELGDSALYFCASSPFVTSGRYEQYFGPGTRLTVT.

This rearrangement joins TRBV20-1 to TRBJ2-7, with TRBD1 matching 7 bases. The ends lost 5 bases at V and 2 bases at J; junction bases unmatched: 3. Germline V gene sequence: CDR1 DFQATT, CDR2 SNEGSKA (reference sequence). CDR3 length equals 12 residues. The DNA of the CDR3 is TGCAGTGCTTGGGACAGAGCCTACGAGCAGTACTTC. This gives the protein CSAWDRAYEQYF.

This chain joins TRBV20-1 and TRBJ2-3; D might be TRBD1 (6 bases). V shed 7 bases and J shed 0 bases, with 14 bases lying between them. Germline V gene lookup returns CDR1 DFQATT and CDR2 SNEGSKA (reference sequence). The CDR3 runs to 14 residues. CDR3 sequence reads: CSVFPGQSTDTQYF. CDR3 DNA: TGCAGTGTTTTCCCCGGACAGAGCACAGATACGCAGTATTTT.